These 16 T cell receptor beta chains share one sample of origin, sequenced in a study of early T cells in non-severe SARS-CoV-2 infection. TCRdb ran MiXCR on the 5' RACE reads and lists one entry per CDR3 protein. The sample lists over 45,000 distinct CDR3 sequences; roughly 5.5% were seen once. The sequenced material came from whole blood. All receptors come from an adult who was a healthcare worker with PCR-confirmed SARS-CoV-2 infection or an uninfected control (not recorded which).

The CDR3 DNA sequence: TGTGCCAGCAGTTCCAGGGGGTTTCGGGAGACCCAGTACTTC. Translated, it gives CASSSRGFRETQYF. The J gene is TRBJ2-5, the V gene TRBV6-2 or TRBV6-3; TRBD1 matches 7 bases. This CDR3 has 14 residues. The J segment lost 5 bases and the V segment lost 4 bases, leaving 7 bases of the junction unmatched. Germline V lookup: CDR1 MNHEY, CDR2 SVGEGT.

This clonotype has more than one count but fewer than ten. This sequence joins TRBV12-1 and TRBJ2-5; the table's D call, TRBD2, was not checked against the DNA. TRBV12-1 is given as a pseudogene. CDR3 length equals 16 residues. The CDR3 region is CASSFIRGSLQETQYF. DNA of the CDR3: TGTGCCAGCAGCTTTATTCGCGGGAGCCTCCAAGAGACCCAGTACTTC.

The CDR3 protein is CASSLIGRNTEAFF. The CDR3 nucleotides read TGTGCCAGCAGCTTGATAGGCAGAAACACTGAAGCTTTCTTT. The rearrangement uses TRBV5-4 and TRBJ1-1; the D is unclear. The CDR3 extends over 14 amino acids. In germline, CDR1 is SGHNT, CDR2 YYREEE (reference sequence). V lost 1 base to trimming and J lost 2 bases, with 9 bases between them.

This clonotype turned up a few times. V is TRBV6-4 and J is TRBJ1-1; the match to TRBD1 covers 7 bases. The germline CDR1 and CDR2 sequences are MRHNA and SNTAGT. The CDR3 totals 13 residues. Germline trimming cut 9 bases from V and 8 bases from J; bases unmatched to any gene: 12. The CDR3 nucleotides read TGTGCCAGTGGTCGAGACAGGGCTTCCGAAGCTTTCTTT. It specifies CASGRDRASEAFF.

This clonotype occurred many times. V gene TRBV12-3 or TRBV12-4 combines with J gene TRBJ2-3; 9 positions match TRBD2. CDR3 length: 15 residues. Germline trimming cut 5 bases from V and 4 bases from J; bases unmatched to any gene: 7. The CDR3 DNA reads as TGTGCCAGCAGTAAGGGGGCGGGAGGGGCAGATACGCAGTATTTT. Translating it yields CASSKGAGGADTQYF.

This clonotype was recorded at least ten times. CDR3: CASRSGQGYYEQYF. CDR3 coding DNA: TGCGCCAGCAGGTCCGGACAGGGGTACTACGAGCAGTACTTC. The chain recombines TRBV5-1 with TRBJ2-7, with 9 nucleotides matching TRBD1. In germline, CDR1 is SGHRS, CDR2 YFSETQ. The CDR3 runs 14 residues. The V gene end was trimmed by 5 bases and the J gene end by 3 bases; junction bases not matched to a gene: 6. The full variable domain, its missing parts supplied by reference TRBV5-1 and TRBJ2-7, is KAGVTQTPRYLIKTRGQQVTLSCSPISGHRSVSWYQQTPGQGLQFLFEYFSETQRNKGNFPGRFSGRQFSNSRSEMNVSTLELGDSALYLCASRSGQGYYEQYFGPGTRLTVT.

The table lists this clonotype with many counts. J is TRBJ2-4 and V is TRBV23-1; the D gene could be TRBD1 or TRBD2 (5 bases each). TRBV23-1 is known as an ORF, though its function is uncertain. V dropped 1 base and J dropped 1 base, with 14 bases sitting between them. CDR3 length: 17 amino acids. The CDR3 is CASSQWVGGSAKNIQYF. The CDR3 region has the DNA TGCGCCAGCAGTCAATGGGTTGGGGGATCGGCCAAAAACATTCAGTACTTC.

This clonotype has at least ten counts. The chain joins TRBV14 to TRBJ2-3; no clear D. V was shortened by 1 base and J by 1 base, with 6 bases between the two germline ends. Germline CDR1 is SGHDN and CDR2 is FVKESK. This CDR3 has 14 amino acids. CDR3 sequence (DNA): TGTGCCAGCAGCCAAGGACTGGGCACAGATACGCAGTATTTT. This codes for CASSQGLGTDTQYF.

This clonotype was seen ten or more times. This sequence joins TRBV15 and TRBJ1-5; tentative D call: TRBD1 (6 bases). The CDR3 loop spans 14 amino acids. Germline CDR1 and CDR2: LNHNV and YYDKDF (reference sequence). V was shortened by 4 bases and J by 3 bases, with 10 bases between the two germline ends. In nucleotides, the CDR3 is TGTGCCACCAGCACCGGGACATTCAATCAGCCCCAGCATTTT. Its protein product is CATSTGTFNQPQHF.

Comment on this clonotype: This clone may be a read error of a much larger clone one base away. CDR3 DNA sequence: TGTGCCAACACCAAGACTAGCGGGCCTAACAATGAGCAGTTCTTC. Its protein product is CANTKTSGPNNEQFF. The chain employs TRBV6-5 and TRBJ2-1, with 10 bases lining up with TRBD2. After removal of 10 bases from V and 5 bases from J, the junction contained 11 bases not matched to a gene. Per germline, CDR1 MNHEY and CDR2 SVGAGI. This CDR3 has 15 residues.

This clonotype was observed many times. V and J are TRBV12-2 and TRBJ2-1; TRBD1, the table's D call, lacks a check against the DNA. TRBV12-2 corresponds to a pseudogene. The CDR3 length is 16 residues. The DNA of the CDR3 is TGTGCAAGTCGCTTTCGAGAGGGGACAGGGGCAAATGAGCAGTTCTTC. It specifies CASRFREGTGANEQFF.

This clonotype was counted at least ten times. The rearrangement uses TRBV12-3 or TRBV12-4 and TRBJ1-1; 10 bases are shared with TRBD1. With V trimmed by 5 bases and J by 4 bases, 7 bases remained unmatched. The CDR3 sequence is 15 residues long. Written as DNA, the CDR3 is TGTGCCAGCAGTCCGCGACAGGGGGCGATCACTGAAGCTTTCTTT. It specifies CASSPRQGAITEAFF.

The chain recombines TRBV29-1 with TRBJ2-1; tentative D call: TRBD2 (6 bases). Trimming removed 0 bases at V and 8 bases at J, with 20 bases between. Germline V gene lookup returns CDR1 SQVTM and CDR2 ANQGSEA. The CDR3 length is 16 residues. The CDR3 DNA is TGCAGCGTTGAAGATCTCGGACGGGAGAGCAGCTATGAGCAGTTCTTC. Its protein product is CSVEDLGRESSYEQFF.

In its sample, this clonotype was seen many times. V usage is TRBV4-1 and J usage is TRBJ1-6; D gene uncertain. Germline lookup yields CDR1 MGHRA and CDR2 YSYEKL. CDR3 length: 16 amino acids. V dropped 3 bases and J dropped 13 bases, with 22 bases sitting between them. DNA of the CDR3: TGCGCCAGCAGCCACCCTAGTGGCCGGATGCGAGGTCCCCTCCACTTT. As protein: CASSHPSGRMRGPLHF.

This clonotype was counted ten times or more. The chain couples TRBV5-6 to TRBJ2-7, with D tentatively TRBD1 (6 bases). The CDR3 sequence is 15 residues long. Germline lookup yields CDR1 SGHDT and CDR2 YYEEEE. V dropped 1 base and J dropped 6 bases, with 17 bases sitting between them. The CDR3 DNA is TGTGCCAGCAGCTTGATCGGCCTAGGGGGTCGCGAGCAGTACTTC. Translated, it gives CASSLIGLGGREQYF.

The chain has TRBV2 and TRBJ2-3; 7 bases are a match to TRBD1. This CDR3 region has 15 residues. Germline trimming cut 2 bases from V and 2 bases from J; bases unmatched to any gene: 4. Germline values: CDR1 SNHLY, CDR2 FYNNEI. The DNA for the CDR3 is TGTGCCAGCAGTGAAAGGCAGGGGGTCACAGATACGCAGTATTTT. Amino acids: CASSERQGVTDTQYF. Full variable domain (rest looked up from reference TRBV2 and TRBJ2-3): EPEVTQTPSHQVTQMGQEVILRCVPISNHLYFYWYRQILGQKVEFLVSFYNNEISEKSEIFDDQFSVERPDGSNFTLKIRSTKLEDSAMYFCASSERQGVTDTQYFGPGTRLTVL.